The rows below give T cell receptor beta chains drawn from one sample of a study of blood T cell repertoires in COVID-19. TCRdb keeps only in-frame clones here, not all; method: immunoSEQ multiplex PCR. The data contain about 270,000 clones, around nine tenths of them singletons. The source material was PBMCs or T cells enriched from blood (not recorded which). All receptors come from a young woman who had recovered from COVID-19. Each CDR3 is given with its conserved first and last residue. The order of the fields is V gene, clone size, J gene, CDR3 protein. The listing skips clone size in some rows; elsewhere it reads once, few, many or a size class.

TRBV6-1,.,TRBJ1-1,CASSDTGGPNTEAFF
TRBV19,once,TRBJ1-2,CASRLPGQGADGYTF
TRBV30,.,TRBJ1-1,CAWSARQGAREAFF
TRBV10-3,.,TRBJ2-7,CAISTGQGYRDTLHEQYF
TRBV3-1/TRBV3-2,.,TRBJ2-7,CASSPRRVLTYEQYF
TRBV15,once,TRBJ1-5,CATSRDSGNQPQHF
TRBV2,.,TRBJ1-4,CASSPRLFGEKLFF
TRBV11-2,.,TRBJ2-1,CASSLETSGGSSYNEQFF
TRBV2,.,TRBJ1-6,CASSEFGQSNSPLHF
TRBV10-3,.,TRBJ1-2,CALRGDRGSDGYTF
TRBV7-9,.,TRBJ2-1,CASSLGAAPSDEQFF
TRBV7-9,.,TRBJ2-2,CASSTPGVWTGELFF
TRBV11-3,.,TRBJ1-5,CASSLASWQPQHF
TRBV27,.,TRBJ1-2,CASSYRDRGGYTF
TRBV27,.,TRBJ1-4,CASTRQGANEKLFF
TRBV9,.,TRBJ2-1,CASSPMRVSYNEQFF
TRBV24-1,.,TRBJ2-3,CATSEEGGHKDTQYF
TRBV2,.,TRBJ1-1,CASSKGDSRNTEAFF
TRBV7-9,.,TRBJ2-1,CASSSDYRSYNEQFF
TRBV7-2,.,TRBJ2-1,CASSVAFTYNEQFF
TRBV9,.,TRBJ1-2,CASSGNAGSSAQNYGYTF
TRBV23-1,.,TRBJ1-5,CASSQGTGGWAPQHF
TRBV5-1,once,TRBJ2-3,CASSGGLAAVDTQYF
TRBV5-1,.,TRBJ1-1,CASSLSTLNTEAFF
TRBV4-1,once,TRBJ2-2,CASSHTSGRADTGELFF
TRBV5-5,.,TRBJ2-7,CASSLGASEYF
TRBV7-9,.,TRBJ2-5,CASSFSYWGEREETQYF